Each of the 13 T cell receptor beta chains below was sequenced from the same sample in a study of cytomegalovirus exposure and HLA in healthy donors. Repertoires were generated with immunoSEQ multiplex PCR, while TCRdb's copy carries only in-frame clones and drops some. The top ten clones hold 0.37% of a sample with around 240,000 clones, nearly 90% of them seen once. The sequencing input was PBMCs. All receptors derive from a woman younger than 30 in good health and CMV-seronegative.

The chain's CDR3 is CASSLFPGQASSYEQYF. Written as DNA, the CDR3 is TGTGCCAGCAGTTTATTCCCCGGACAGGCCAGCTCCTACGAGCAGTACTTC. The chain uses TRBV27 and TRBJ2-7, with 7 nucleotides matching TRBD1. V trimming: 1 base; J trimming: 0 bases; junction bases outside the gene matches: 9. The CDR3 is 17 amino acids. Per germline, CDR1 MNHEY and CDR2 SMNVEV (reference sequence).

V usage is TRBV7-7 and J usage is TRBJ2-5, with 8 bases fitting TRBD1. CDR3 size: 16 residues. V shed 5 bases, J shed 1 base, and the junction held 9 bases outside the gene matches. Germline lookup yields CDR1 SSHAT and CDR2 FNYEAQ (reference sequence). The CDR3 spells CASSARGQGPQETQYF. CDR3 nucleotide sequence: TGTGCCAGCAGCGCCCGCGGACAGGGTCCCCAAGAGACCCAGTACTTC.

V gene TRBV10-1 combines with J gene TRBJ2-7; 7 positions agree with TRBD2. V lost 1 base to trimming and J lost 0 bases; unmatched junction nucleotides: 3. This CDR3 is 15 amino acids long. Per the germline V gene, CDR1 is WNHNN and CDR2 is SYGVQD (reference sequence). CDR3 sequence: CASSECREGSYEQYF. CDR3 DNA: TGCGCCAGCAGTGAGTGCAGGGAGGGCTCCTACGAGCAGTACTTC.

The chain recombines TRBV27 with TRBJ1-2; TRBD1 matches at 8 bases. This CDR3 region has 15 residues. Germline V gives CDR1 MNHEY, CDR2 SMNVEV (reference sequence). Trimming took 4 bases from V and 5 from J; bases not matched to a gene: 9. The CDR3 nucleotides are TGTGCCAGCAGTTCATCGACAGGGGAAAGGTATGGCTACACCTTC. Translation: CASSSSTGERYGYTF.

This chain joins TRBV5-1 and TRBJ2-7; 8 positions agree with TRBD2. With 0 bases clipped from V and 5 bases from J, the junction kept 10 bases outside the gene matches. The CDR3 is made up of 16 amino acids. The germline CDR1 and CDR2 sequences are SGHRS and YFSETQ. The DNA of the CDR3 is TGCGCCAGCAGCTTGGCCGGGGTAGCGGGGTTCGACGAGCAGTACTTC. Residues: CASSLAGVAGFDEQYF. Together with reference TRBV5-1 and TRBJ2-7, the CDR3 gives the full variable domain: KAGVTQTPRYLIKTRGQQVTLSCSPISGHRSVSWYQQTPGQGLQFLFEYFSETQRNKGNFPGRFSGRQFSNSRSEMNVSTLELGDSALYLCASSLAGVAGFDEQYFGPGTRLTVT.

The J gene is TRBJ2-7, the V gene TRBV11-3; tentatively, D is TRBD1 (6 bases). Germline values: CDR1 SGHNT, CDR2 YENEEA. Trimming removed 5 bases from V and 6 bases from J, with 17 bases in between. This CDR3 region has 14 residues. As DNA, the CDR3 is TGTGCCAGCAGCCTAGGCAGGGGATTCGGCGAGCAGTACTTC. Translating gives CASSLGRGFGEQYF.

This clone was counted between two and nine times. The V call is TRBV30, the J call TRBJ1-6; 8 bases map to TRBD1. In germline, CDR1 is GTSNPN, CDR2 SVGIG (reference sequence). The CDR3 is made up of 14 amino acids. The V and J ends lost 4 bases and 5 bases, in that order; junction bases with no gene match: 4. This CDR3 reads CAWNNRGNNSPLHF. CDR3 bases: TGTGCCTGGAACAACAGGGGGAATAATTCACCCCTCCACTTT. Full variable domain (missing parts from reference TRBV30 and TRBJ1-6): SQTIHQWPATLVQPVGSPLSLECTVEGTSNPNLYWYRQAAGRGLQLLFYSVGIGQISSEVPQNLSASRPQDRQFILSSKKLLLSDSGFYLCAWNNRGNNSPLHFGNGTRLTVT.

V gene TRBV6-5 combines with J gene TRBJ1-4, with unresolved D. CDR1 MNHEY and CDR2 SVGAGI come from the germline V gene. Trimming removed 2 bases at V and 5 bases at J, with 15 bases between. This CDR3 is 16 amino acids long. The DNA for the CDR3 is TGTGCCAGCAGTTACACGGCAGGAAGGAAAAATGAAAAACTGTTTTTT. Amino acid sequence: CASSYTAGRKNEKLFF.

The rearrangement uses TRBV6-5 and TRBJ1-2; the D gene is possibly TRBD1 (5 bases). Germline V gives CDR1 MNHEY, CDR2 SVGAGI. V shed 5 bases and J shed 6 bases, with 16 bases lying between them. This CDR3 comprises 14 residues. This chain's CDR3 is CASSLGGLGHGYTF. CDR3 sequence (DNA): TGTGCCAGCAGTCTGGGGGGTTTGGGGCATGGCTACACCTTC.

The chain has TRBV12-5 and TRBJ2-1; TRBD1 aligns across 7 bases. The CDR3 runs 13 residues. V lost 7 bases and J lost 7; bases outside the gene matches: 7. Per germline, CDR1 LGHNT and CDR2 FRNRAP. The CDR3: CASALEGANEQFF. CDR3 nucleotides: TGTGCTAGTGCTCTCGAGGGGGCGAATGAGCAGTTCTTC. The whole variable domain, remainder taken from reference TRBV12-5 and TRBJ2-1, is DARVTQTPRHKVTEMGQEVTMRCQPILGHNTVFWYRQTMMQGLELLAYFRNRAPLDDSGMPKDRFSAEMPDATLATLKIQPSEPRDSAVYFCASALEGANEQFFGPGTRLTVL.

The chain combines TRBV18 with TRBJ1-1, with 9 bases aligning to TRBD1. V dropped 8 bases and J dropped 4; count of bases not matched to a gene: 5. CDR3 length: 13 residues. Germline loops: CDR1 KGHSH, CDR2 LQKENI. CDR3 sequence: CASRQGESTEAFF. CDR3 bases: TGTGCCAGCAGACAGGGGGAGTCCACTGAAGCTTTCTTT.

The chain couples TRBV7-9 to TRBJ1-2; TRBD1 matches 8 bases. The CDR3 is made up of 13 amino acids. The germline V gene encodes CDR1 SEHNR and CDR2 FQNEAQ (reference sequence). The V gene end was trimmed by 7 bases and the J gene end by 8 bases; junction bases not matched to a gene: 9. CDR3 sequence reads: CASTLQGAEGYTF. The CDR3 DNA follows: TGTGCCAGCACACTCCAGGGGGCAGAGGGCTACACCTTC.

The genes are TRBV10-3 and TRBJ1-4, with 8 bases aligning to TRBD1. Germline V CDR1 and CDR2: ENHRY, SYGVKD. The V and J ends lost 10 bases and 6 bases, in that order; junction bases with no gene match: 7. CDR3 length: 13 residues. As DNA, the CDR3 is TGTGCCAGTATGACAGGGGACGATGAAAAACTGTTTTTT. This sequence encodes CASMTGDDEKLFF.